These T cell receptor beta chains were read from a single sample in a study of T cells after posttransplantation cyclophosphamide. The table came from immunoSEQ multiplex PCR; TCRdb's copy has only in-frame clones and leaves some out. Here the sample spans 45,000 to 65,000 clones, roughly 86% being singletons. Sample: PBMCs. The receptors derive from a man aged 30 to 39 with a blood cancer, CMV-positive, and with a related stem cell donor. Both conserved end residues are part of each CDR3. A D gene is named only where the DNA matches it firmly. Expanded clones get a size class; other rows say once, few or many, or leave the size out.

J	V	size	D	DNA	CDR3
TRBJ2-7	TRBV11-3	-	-	TGTGCCAGCAGAACCCGACAGGATAGAACCTACGAGCAGTACTTC	CASRTRQDRTYEQYF
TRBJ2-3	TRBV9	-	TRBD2	TGTGCCAGCAGCGAGCAGCGGGAGAGAAACACAGATACGCAGTATTTT	CASSEQRERNTDTQYF
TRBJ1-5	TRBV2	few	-	TGTGCCAGCAGTGATCATGAGTATCAGCCCCAGCATTTT	CASSDHEYQPQHF
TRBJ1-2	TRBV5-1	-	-	TGCGCCAGCAGCTTGGCAGGGGACTATGGCTACACCTTC	CASSLAGDYGYTF
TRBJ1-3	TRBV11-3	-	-	TGTGCCAGCAGCTTACCCTCTGGGCACTCTGGAAACACCATATATTTT	CASSLPSGHSGNTIYF
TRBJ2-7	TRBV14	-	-	TGTGCCAGCAGCCAAAAAGCGGGCCCGGGCTTCTACGAGCAGTACTTC	CASSQKAGPGFYEQYF
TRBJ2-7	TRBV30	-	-	TGTGCCTGGAGTGTAGGGGGGGGCGGGTACGAGCAGTACTTC	CAWSVGGGGYEQYF
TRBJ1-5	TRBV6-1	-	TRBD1	TGTGCCAGCAGTGATGATACAGGGGGTGGACAGCCCCAGCATTTT	CASSDDTGGGQPQHF
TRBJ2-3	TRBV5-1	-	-	TGCGCCAGCAGAACGGGAGTAGTCACAGATACGCAGTATTTT	CASRTGVVTDTQYF
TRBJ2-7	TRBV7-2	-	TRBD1	TGTGCCAGCAGCTTAAGACAGGGCCTTAACTACGAGCAGTACTTC	CASSLRQGLNYEQYF
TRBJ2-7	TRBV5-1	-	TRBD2	TGCGCCAGCAGCTTTGATGGAGCGGGGATCTCCTACGAGCAGTACTTC	CASSFDGAGISYEQYF
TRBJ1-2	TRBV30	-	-	TGTGCCTGGAGTGTACAGGGCAGGGAAGGCTACACCTTC	CAWSVQGREGYTF
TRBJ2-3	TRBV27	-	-	TGTGCCAGCAGTTTCTACGGGGGCACAGATACGCAGTATTTT	CASSFYGGTDTQYF
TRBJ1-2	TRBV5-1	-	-	TGCGCCAGCAGCTTGAGCGGACAGTATGGCTACACCTTC	CASSLSGQYGYTF
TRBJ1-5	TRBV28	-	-	TGTGCCAGCAGTTCTATGGGGCGGCAGCCCCAGCATTTT	CASSSMGRQPQHF
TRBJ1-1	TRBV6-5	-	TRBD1	TGTGCCAGCAGTTATAGTGTCGGGACAGCCAAAGCTTTCTTT	CASSYSVGTAKAFF
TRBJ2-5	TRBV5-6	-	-	TGTGCCAGCAGCTTGTTTTCTAACCAAGAGACCCAGTACTTC	CASSLFSNQETQYF
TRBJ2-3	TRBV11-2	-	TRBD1	TGTGCCAGCAGGTTGACAGGGTCAGATACGCAGTATTTT	CASRLTGSDTQYF
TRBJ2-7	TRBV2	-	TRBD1	TGTGCCAGCACAAGACAGGGTGGCCACGAGCAGTACTTC	CASTRQGGHEQYF
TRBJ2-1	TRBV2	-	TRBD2	TGTGCCAGCAGCCATGCCGGGACTAGTCCCTACAATGAGCAGTTCTTC	CASSHAGTSPYNEQFF
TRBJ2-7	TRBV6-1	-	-	TGTGCCACCAGGGTGGAGAGCTCCTACGAGCAGTACTTC	CATRVESSYEQYF
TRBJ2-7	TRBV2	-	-	TGTGCCAGCAGTGCCCCTAGCGCCGGGCAGTACTTC	CASSAPSAGQYF
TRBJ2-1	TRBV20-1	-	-	TGCAGTACCGCACAGGGTAATGAGCAGTTCTTC	CSTAQGNEQFF
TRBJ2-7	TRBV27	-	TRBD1	TGTGCCAGCAGACGTGCTTGGACAGGCTTATCCTACGAGCAGTACTTC	CASRRAWTGLSYEQYF
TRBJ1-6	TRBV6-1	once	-	TGTGCCAGCAGGTGGCAGAATTCACCCCTCCACTTT	CASRWQNSPLHF
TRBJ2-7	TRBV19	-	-	TGTGCCAGTAGTATCTTTCCGGGTTCAAACGAGCAGTACTTC	CASSIFPGSNEQYF
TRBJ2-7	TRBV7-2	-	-	TGTGCCAGCAGCAGCCGCGGGCTTCCCTACGAGCAGTACTTC	CASSSRGLPYEQYF
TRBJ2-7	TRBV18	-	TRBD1	TGTGCCAGCTCGCCCGGGACAGGGATCTCCTACGAGCAGTACTTC	CASSPGTGISYEQYF
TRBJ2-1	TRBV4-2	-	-	TGTGCCAGCAGCCAAGTTAGGGGAGGTAGCCACAATGAGCAGTTCTTC	CASSQVRGGSHNEQFF
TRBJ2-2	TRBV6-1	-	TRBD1	TGTGCCAGCAGTGAATACCCCCGGACAGGGGCATTAACCGGGGAGCTGTTTTTT	CASSEYPRTGALTGELFF
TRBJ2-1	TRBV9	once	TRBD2	TGTGCCAGCAGCATCGGACTAGCGGGAGATAATGAGCAGTTCTTC	CASSIGLAGDNEQFF
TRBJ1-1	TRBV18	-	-	TGTGCCAGCTCACCATCAAGACAGAGACCTGGACCAAACACTGAAGCTTTCTTT	CASSPSRQRPGPNTEAFF
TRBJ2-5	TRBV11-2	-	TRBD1	TGTGCCAGCAGCCTTGGACAGGGGGCTGGGGAGACCCAGTACTTC	CASSLGQGAGETQYF
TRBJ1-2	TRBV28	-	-	TGTGCCAGCAGTTTACTCGACAGGACCACGTATGGCTACACCTTC	CASSLLDRTTYGYTF
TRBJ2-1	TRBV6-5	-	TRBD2	TGTGCCAGCAGTTACCGGGGGACTAGCGGGAATGAGCAGTTCTTC	CASSYRGTSGNEQFF
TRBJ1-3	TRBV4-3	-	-	TGCGCCAGCAGCCAACTTTCCTCTGGAAACACCATATATTTT	CASSQLSSGNTIYF
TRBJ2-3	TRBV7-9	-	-	TGTACGGTTGGGGGGGCCACAGATACGCAGTATTTT	CTVGGATDTQYF
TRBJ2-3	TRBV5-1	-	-	TGCGCCAGCAGCTTTGGGGCTAGCGCTAGCACAGATACGCAGTATTTT	CASSFGASASTDTQYF
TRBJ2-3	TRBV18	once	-	TGTGCCAGCTCACCGGACAGCGGGGAAGATACGCAGTATTTT	CASSPDSGEDTQYF
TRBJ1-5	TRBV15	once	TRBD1	TGTGCCACCAGCATAACAGGGGAGAGCAATCAGCCCCAGCATTTT	CATSITGESNQPQHF
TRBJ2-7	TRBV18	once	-	TGTGCCAGCTCACCACCGGAAGGAACTATACCCGAGCAGTACTTC	CASSPPEGTIPEQYF
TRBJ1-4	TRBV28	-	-	TGTGCCAGCAGTCCGGACAGCTATAATGAAAAACTGTTTTTT	CASSPDSYNEKLFF
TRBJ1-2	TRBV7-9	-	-	TGTGCCAGCAGCTCAGAGACAGTTAACTATGGCTACACCTTC	CASSSETVNYGYTF
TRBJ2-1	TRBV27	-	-	TGTGCCAGCAGCCATGACAGATACAATGAGCAGTTCTTC	CASSHDRYNEQFF
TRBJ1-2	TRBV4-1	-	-	TGCGCCAGCAGCCAGATCGGTACCAACTATGGCTACACCTTC	CASSQIGTNYGYTF
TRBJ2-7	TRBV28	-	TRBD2	TGTGCCAGCATGGGCGGGAGGTCCTACGAGCAGTACTTC	CASMGGRSYEQYF
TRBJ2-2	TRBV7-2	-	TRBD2	TGTGCCAGCAGCGTCGGGACTAGCGGGCCCCAGCGGGAGCTGTTTTTT	CASSVGTSGPQRELFF
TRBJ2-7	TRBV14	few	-	TGTGCCAGCAGCCAGGTCGACGGAAGGCGGGCAACTTACGAGCAGTACTTC	CASSQVDGRRATYEQYF
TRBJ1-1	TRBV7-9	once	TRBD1	TGTGCCAGCAGCTTAGACAGGGGAGCTTTCTTT	CASSLDRGAFF
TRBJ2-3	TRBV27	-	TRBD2	TGTGCCAGCAAATTAAAGGCTAGCGGGTTCACAGATACGCAGTATTTT	CASKLKASGFTDTQYF
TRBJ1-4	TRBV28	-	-	TGTGCCAGCAGCCCTCGAGATCTGGGGGCGCGGGAAAAACTGTTTTTT	CASSPRDLGAREKLFF
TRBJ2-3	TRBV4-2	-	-	TGTGCCAGCAGCAACAAACAGGGGGGGACTAGCACAGATACGCAGTATTTT	CASSNKQGGTSTDTQYF
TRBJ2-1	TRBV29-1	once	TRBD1	TGCAGCGGTTATCAGGGGGCCTACAATGAGCAGTTCTTC	CSGYQGAYNEQFF
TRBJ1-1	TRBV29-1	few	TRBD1	TGCAGCGTAGGGGTGGGGGACAGGGGCCTTGAAGCTTTCTTT	CSVGVGDRGLEAFF